The 14 T cell receptor beta chains below were found in one sample sequenced in a study of shared clonotypes between healthy human individuals. Assay used: immunoSEQ multiplex PCR; TCRdb lists only in-frame clones, some missing. Of around 1.1 million clones listed, about 72% were seen once; the top ten hold approximately 0.9%. What was sequenced was memory CD4+ T cells from PBMCs. The subset denotes: CD45RA-negative fraction. The receptors originated from a man younger than 35 in good health. Some clones in this sample may be carry-over from other donors' samples.

The rearrangement links TRBV29-1 to TRBJ1-1, with D maybe TRBD1 (6 bases). Trimming took 7 bases from V and 5 from J, leaving 17 bases between them. This CDR3 has 13 residues. The germline V gene has CDR1 SQVTM and CDR2 ANQGSEA. CDR3: CSAKDSWLTEAFF. The CDR3 DNA reads as TGCAGCGCTAAGGACAGCTGGTTGACTGAAGCTTTCTTT.

The rearrangement links TRBV6-1 to TRBJ2-1; tentative D call: TRBD1 (6 bases). The length of the CDR3 is 15 residues. The V gene's germline CDR1 is MNHNS and CDR2 SASEGT. V was trimmed by 9 bases and J by 2 bases, leaving 17 bases between them. The CDR3 here is CASILGQSPYNEQFF. In DNA form, the CDR3 reads TGTGCCAGTATCCTCGGACAGTCACCCTACAATGAGCAGTTCTTC.

This chain uses TRBV28 with TRBJ2-2; D gene uncertain. Germline assignment: CDR1 MDHEN and CDR2 SYDVKM. The CDR3 is 15 amino acids. The V end lost 3 bases, the J end lost 2 bases, and 10 bases lay between the germline ends. CDR3 nucleotide sequence: TGTGCCAGCAGTTTGGCAGGCATTAACACCGGGGAGCTGTTTTTT. This codes for CASSLAGINTGELFF.

On this clone: The same CDR3 is also encoded by other DNA sequences in this sample. This chain joins TRBV5-1 and TRBJ2-3; D remains ambiguous. The CDR3 spans 12 residues. V lost 1 base to trimming and J lost 5 bases, with 5 bases between them. The germline gives CDR1 SGHRS, CDR2 YFSETQ. CDR3 coding DNA: TGCGCCAGCAGCTTGATCGGAGATACGCAGTATTTT. Its protein is CASSLIGDTQYF.

This chain links TRBV10-3 with TRBJ1-1, with D perhaps TRBD1 (6 bases). The V gene lost 6 bases and the J gene lost 0 bases, with 8 bases spanning the gap. The CDR3 is 13 amino acids. Germline CDR1 is ENHRY and CDR2 is SYGVKD. The CDR3 sequence is CAISRDMNTEAFF. The CDR3 bases are TGTGCCATCAGCCGGGACATGAACACTGAAGCTTTCTTT.

This chain links TRBV5-1 with TRBJ2-3, with 13 bases aligning to TRBD2. CDR3 length equals 16 residues. Germline values: CDR1 SGHRS, CDR2 YFSETQ. V was clipped by 4 bases and J by 3 bases; unmatched bases: 5. In DNA, the CDR3 is TGCGCCAGCAGCCCGGGGACTAGCGGGGCTACAGATACGCAGTATTTT. Translating gives CASSPGTSGATDTQYF.

This clone was detected only a few times. The gene calls are TRBV5-5 and TRBJ1-2; 8 bases agree with TRBD1. J was trimmed by 8 bases and V by 0 bases; bases with no gene match: 6. Germline CDR1 SGHKS, CDR2 YYEKEE (reference sequence). CDR3 length: 14 residues. The CDR3 sequence: CASSLGQGSLGYTF. The DNA of the CDR3 is TGTGCCAGCAGCTTGGGACAGGGGTCGCTAGGCTACACCTTC.

The chain employs TRBV5-1 and TRBJ2-5; unclear D gene. This CDR3 comprises 14 residues. The germline V gene has CDR1 SGHRS and CDR2 YFSETQ. V dropped 3 bases and J dropped 5 bases, with 14 bases sitting between them. CDR3 sequence (DNA): TGCGCCAGCAGCTGGATAGGCCCTCGGGAGACCCAGTACTTC. Translation: CASSWIGPRETQYF.

Of note for this clone: Sequence at one end of the junction differs from germline and may be a read error. The chain joins TRBV5-1 to TRBJ2-7, with D uncertain. CDR3 size: 13 residues. Germline V gene data show CDR1 as SGHRS and CDR2 as YFSETQ. This CDR3 reads CASSLAVESTQNF. Written as DNA, the CDR3 is TGCGCCAGCAGCTTGGCCGTGGAAAGCACGCAGAACTTC.

This clone was counted a single time. The chain employs TRBV5-4 and TRBJ2-7, with 10 positions matching TRBD2. The CDR3 has 15 amino acids. V trimming: 0 bases; J trimming: 2 bases; junction bases outside the gene matches: 2. Looked up from germline, CDR1 is SGHNT and CDR2 is YYREEE (reference sequence). The CDR3 coding sequence is TGTGCCAGCAGCTTGGCTAGCGGGAGTGCCTACGAGCAGTACTTC. It encodes CASSLASGSAYEQYF.

The V and J genes are TRBV5-4 and TRBJ2-1; TRBD2 aligns across 9 bases. This CDR3 comprises 18 residues. With V trimmed by 4 bases and J by 2 bases, 13 bases remained unmatched. The germline V gene encodes CDR1 SGHNT and CDR2 YYREEE (reference sequence). The CDR3 loop reads CASSVRLAEWGPYNEQFF. The DNA for the CDR3 is TGTGCCAGCAGCGTACGACTAGCGGAGTGGGGCCCCTACAATGAGCAGTTCTTC.

The chain couples TRBV28 to TRBJ1-1; no clear D. Trimming left V 3 bases short and J 0 bases short, with 5 bases between. Germline values: CDR1 MDHEN, CDR2 SYDVKM. This CDR3 has 13 residues. The CDR3 nucleotides read TGTGCCAGCAGTTTGACTATGAACACTGAAGCTTTCTTT. Amino acids: CASSLTMNTEAFF.

This clone was recorded once. Within the sample, other DNA sequences also encode this same CDR3. The rearrangement uses TRBV6-4 and TRBJ2-1, with 9 bases lining up with TRBD2. This CDR3 is built from 15 residues. Germline V gene data show CDR1 as MRHNA and CDR2 as SNTAGT. With V trimmed by 5 bases and J by 3 bases, 5 bases remained unmatched. In DNA form, the CDR3 reads TGTGCCAGCAGTTTGTTAGCGGGGGTCTACAATGAGCAGTTCTTC. Protein sequence: CASSLLAGVYNEQFF.

This chain uses TRBV11-3 with TRBJ2-3; 12 nucleotides agree with TRBD2. Germline CDR1 SGHNT, CDR2 YENEEA. Trimming at V came to 6 bases and at J to 14 bases, leaving 9 bases not matched to a gene. The CDR3 consists of 13 residues. CDR3 region: CASSKTASGRVYF. CDR3 DNA: TGTGCCAGCAGTAAAACGGCTAGCGGGAGGGTGTATTTT.